Reported below is one TCR beta chain. About 200 ng DNA, approximately 31,000 T cell genomes, went into each sorted-subset replicate PCR. The repertoire was sequenced with immunoSEQ multiplex PCR; TCRdb's copy has only in-frame clones and lacks some. The profile shows roughly 2.2 million clones, 85% to 95% of them singletons. J was trimmed by 8 bases and V by 4 bases; bases with no gene match: 17. The CDR3 has 17 residues. Germline values: CDR1 SGHNT, CDR2 YENEEA. This entry comes from a study of shared clonotypes between healthy human individuals. Sequenced input: naive CD4+ T cells from PBMCs. The subset is: CD45RA+ positively selected. The origin of this receptor is a man younger than 30 in good health. Some clones in this sample may be carry-over from other donors' samples. V gene TRBV11-3 combines with J gene TRBJ2-1, with 7 bases lining up with TRBD1. Here the CDR3 DNA reads TGTGCCAGCAGCTCAGGGGGATGGGGGACGCAGGGCGATGAGCAGTTCTTC. Protein sequence: CASSSGGWGTQGDEQFF.